Following are 28 T cell receptor beta chains from one sample sequenced in a study of OX40 agonist ivuxolimab in advanced cancers. Repertoires were generated with immunoSEQ multiplex PCR, while TCRdb's copy carries only in-frame clones and drops some. The sample lists approximately 61,000 clones; approximately 78% were seen once. The specimen was CD4+ or CD8+ T cells sorted from blood, collected in a trial of the OX40 agonist ivuxolimab. Receptors were obtained from an adult with an advanced solid tumor such as melanoma, head and neck, liver or kidney cancer.

A few counts support this clone. The chain joins TRBV7-3 to TRBJ2-7; TRBD1 matches at 8 bases. CDR1 and CDR2 from the germline V gene are SGHTA and FQGTGA. The CDR3 totals 14 residues. J gave up 5 bases and V 5 bases, and 8 bases lay outside the gene matches. Here the CDR3 reads CASSRTGSPHEQYF. For the CDR3, the DNA is TGTGCCAGCAGCCGGACAGGGAGCCCCCACGAGCAGTACTTC. Complete variable domain (other parts from reference TRBV7-3 and TRBJ2-7): GAGVSQTPSNKVTEKGKYVELRCDPISGHTALYWYRQSLGQGPEFLIYFQGTGAADDSGLPNDRFFAVRPEGSVSTLKIQRTERGDSAVYLCASSRTGSPHEQYFGPGTRLTVT.

The chain uses TRBV12-5 and TRBJ2-2; TRBD1 matches 7 bases. V shed 4 bases, J shed 1 base, and the junction held 6 bases outside the gene matches. In germline, CDR1 is LGHNT, CDR2 FRNRAP. The CDR3 consists of 16 residues. The CDR3 reads CASGSTGQKNTGELFF. The DNA for the CDR3 is TGTGCTAGTGGTTCGACGGGACAGAAGAACACCGGGGAGCTGTTTTTT. Supplemented by reference TRBV12-5 and TRBJ2-2, the full variable domain reads DARVTQTPRHKVTEMGQEVTMRCQPILGHNTVFWYRQTMMQGLELLAYFRNRAPLDDSGMPKDRFSAEMPDATLATLKIQPSEPRDSAVYFCASGSTGQKNTGELFFGEGSRLTVL.

The chain links TRBV7-3 to TRBJ2-3; possible D gene TRBD2, 6 bases. V lost 2 bases and J lost 5, with 17 bases in between. This CDR3 has 16 residues. Germline V gene sequence: CDR1 SGHTA, CDR2 FQGTGA. CDR3 sequence: CASSLALGGVGDTQYF. The CDR3 coding sequence is TGTGCCAGCAGCTTAGCCCTGGGGGGAGTTGGAGATACGCAGTATTTT.

This clone was recorded once. This chain connects TRBV11-3 to TRBJ2-5; TRBD1 matches 9 bases. CDR1 SGHNT and CDR2 YENEEA come from the germline V gene. J gave up 4 bases and V 0 bases, and 6 bases lay outside the gene matches. CDR3 length: 16 amino acids. The CDR3 spells CASSLEGTGYLETQYF. CDR3 coding DNA: TGTGCCAGCAGCTTAGAAGGGACAGGGTATTTAGAGACCCAGTACTTC.

The chain couples TRBV9 to TRBJ2-6, with D hard to call. The CDR3 has 15 residues. V was cut by 0 bases and J by 2 bases, with 6 bases left in between. Germline CDR1 is SGDLS and CDR2 is YYNGEE. The CDR3 coding sequence is TGTGCCAGCAGCGTAGGTAATACTGGGGCCAACGTCCTGACTTTC. It yields the protein CASSVGNTGANVLTF.

The V call is TRBV5-1, the J call TRBJ2-3; possible D gene TRBD1, 6 bases. The V end lost 0 bases, the J end lost 0 bases, and 14 bases lay between the germline ends. CDR1 and CDR2 (germline): SGHRS, YFSETQ. The CDR3 is 17 amino acids. The CDR3 spells CASSLGVDSLSTDTQYF. CDR3 nucleotides: TGCGCCAGCAGCTTGGGGGTGGACAGTCTTAGCACAGATACGCAGTATTTT.

As DNA, the CDR3 is TGTGCCAGCAGCCCCGCTGGAGGGAGAGGGGCCAACGTCCTGACTTTC. Translated: CASSPAGGRGANVLTF. This chain uses TRBV13 with TRBJ2-6, with D possibly TRBD2 on 6 matching bases. Germline assignment: CDR1 PRHDT and CDR2 FYEKMQ (reference sequence). V shed 5 bases and J shed 4 bases, with 15 bases lying between them. The length of the CDR3 is 16 residues.

The chain has TRBV5-4 and TRBJ2-1; D is unresolved. This CDR3 has 15 residues. Germline lookup yields CDR1 SGHNT and CDR2 YYREEE (reference sequence). V lost 3 bases and J 1 base, leaving 11 bases between the germline ends. The CDR3 DNA reads TGTGCCAGCAGCTCCCCTCGTAGTTCCTACAATGAGCAGTTCTTC. Its protein is CASSSPRSSYNEQFF.

The J gene is TRBJ1-1, the V gene TRBV7-2, with D possibly being TRBD1 (6 bases). The germline gives CDR1 SGHTA, CDR2 FQGNSA. V dropped 5 bases and J dropped 2 bases, with 15 bases sitting between them. The CDR3 runs 15 residues. The CDR3 DNA is TGTGCCAGCAGCGCCCAGGGAGGGGGAAACACTGAAGCTTTCTTT. This sequence encodes CASSAQGGGNTEAFF.

The chain couples TRBV11-3 to TRBJ2-7; 8 bases are a match to TRBD2. Per the germline V gene, CDR1 is SGHNT and CDR2 is YENEEA. Unmatched junction bases numbered 16, after V lost 6 bases and J lost 9 bases. The CDR3 consists of 15 residues. The CDR3 nucleotides are TGTGCCAGCAGTCTGACCGGGACTAGTAAAGGCGGGCAGTACGTC. Protein product: CASSLTGTSKGGQYV.

The genes are TRBV11-1 and TRBJ1-4; weak D call: TRBD1 (5 bases). Germline V gene lookup returns CDR1 SGHAT and CDR2 FQDESV (reference sequence). The CDR3 is 17 amino acids. Trimming took 5 bases from V and 0 from J, leaving 16 bases between them. The CDR3 spells CASSPGGNSATNEKLFF. In DNA form, the CDR3 reads TGTGCCAGCAGCCCCGGGGGGAACTCCGCAACTAATGAAAAACTGTTTTTT.

The DNA of the CDR3 is TGTGCCAGCTCACTTAGCGGGAGGGCGCAAGAGACCCAGTACTTC. It translates to CASSLSGRAQETQYF. V is TRBV18 and J is TRBJ2-5; TRBD2 matches 11 bases. Trimming took 4 bases from V and 2 from J; bases not matched to a gene: 3. CDR3 length: 15 residues. The V gene's germline CDR1 is KGHSH and CDR2 LQKENI.

This chain connects TRBV9 to TRBJ2-3; TRBD2 agrees at 14 bases. This CDR3 has 15 amino acids. Unmatched junction bases numbered 3, after V lost 3 bases and J lost 6 bases. Germline V lookup: CDR1 SGDLS, CDR2 YYNGEE. The CDR3 DNA reads as TGTGCCAGCAGCGGAGGACTAGCGGGAGGCGATACGCAGTATTTT. Encoded protein: CASSGGLAGGDTQYF.

The V call is TRBV18, the J call TRBJ1-4; 9 bases line up with TRBD1. CDR3 length: 14 amino acids. The germline gives CDR1 KGHSH, CDR2 LQKENI. V shed 3 bases, J shed 7 bases, and the junction held 3 bases outside the gene matches. In DNA form, the CDR3 reads TGTGCCAGCTCACCGGACAGGGGTGGTGAAAAACTGTTTTTT. Protein sequence: CASSPDRGGEKLFF.

The chain carries TRBV7-9 and TRBJ2-5, with a possible D match to TRBD1 (6 bases). CDR1 is SEHNR and CDR2 is FQNEAQ in the germline V gene (reference sequence). The V and J ends lost 1 base and 5 bases respectively, with 14 bases between them. The CDR3 is 15 amino acids. CDR3 protein: CASSLGTVAGETQYF. CDR3 in DNA: TGTGCCAGCAGCTTAGGGACAGTGGCCGGGGAGACCCAGTACTTC.

This clone was detected only a few times. The V call is TRBV21-1, the J call TRBJ1-1. TRBV21-1 is noted as a pseudogene. The CDR3 covers 14 residues. For the CDR3, the DNA is TGTGCCAGCAGCAAAGGGTCGGAGAACACTGAAGCTTTCTTT. Translating it yields CASSKGSENTEAFF.

This clone has only one observation. The rearrangement joins TRBV5-1 to TRBJ2-1; D possibly matches TRBD1 or TRBD2 (5 bases each). Germline V gives CDR1 SGHRS, CDR2 YFSETQ. This CDR3 is 15 amino acids long. V lost 0 bases, J lost 3 bases, and 10 bases lay in between. CDR3 loop: CASSLGEGLYNEQFF. The CDR3 DNA follows: TGCGCCAGCAGCTTGGGTGAGGGGCTCTACAATGAGCAGTTCTTC.

The rearrangement links TRBV2 to TRBJ2-7; no reliable D call. Germline V gene data show CDR1 as SNHLY and CDR2 as FYNNEI. The CDR3 totals 15 residues. V lost 2 bases and J lost 6, with 17 bases in between. CDR3: CASSESPPPMSEQYV. CDR3 sequence (DNA): TGTGCCAGCAGTGAAAGCCCTCCTCCCATGAGCGAGCAGTACGTC.

CDR3 loop: CASSPPSGRTYEQFF. The DNA for the CDR3 is TGTGCCAGCTCCCCTCCTAGCGGGAGAACCTATGAGCAGTTCTTC. V is TRBV18 and J is TRBJ2-1, with 10 bases aligning to TRBD2. From germline, CDR1 is KGHSH and CDR2 LQKENI. The V and J ends lost 6 bases and 8 bases, in that order; junction bases with no gene match: 10. The CDR3 is made up of 15 amino acids.

This clone was counted only a few times. This chain uses TRBV10-1 with TRBJ1-5; unclear D gene. The V and J ends lost 3 bases and 5 bases respectively, with 8 bases between them. Germline V CDR1 and CDR2: WNHNN, SYGVQD (reference sequence). There are 13 residues in the CDR3. The CDR3 DNA sequence: TGCGCCAGCAGTGATACGGTTGATCAGCCCCAGCATTTT. Translating gives CASSDTVDQPQHF.

This rearrangement joins TRBV7-3 to TRBJ2-5; D not certain. In germline, CDR1 is SGHTA, CDR2 FQGTGA. CDR3 length equals 13 residues. Trimming took off 1 base at V and 2 bases at J, with 5 bases between the two ends. CDR3 bases: TGTGCCAGCAGCTTAAGTCCACAAGAGACCCAGTACTTC. Amino acid sequence: CASSLSPQETQYF.

This clone was detected only a few times. The chain has TRBV10-3 and TRBJ1-2; no definite D call. Germline V gene data show CDR1 as ENHRY and CDR2 as SYGVKD. The length of the CDR3 is 14 residues. The ends were cut back, 2 bases at V and 3 bases at J, with 10 bases in the middle. As DNA, the CDR3 is TGTGCCATCAGTGAGAAAGGGAGCGACTATGGCTACACCTTC. Its translation is CAISEKGSDYGYTF.

The CDR3 spells CASSQTPGQVGDEQFF. The DNA of the CDR3 is TGTGCCAGCAGCCAAACACCGGGACAGGTGGGCGATGAGCAGTTCTTC. The chain joins TRBV14 to TRBJ2-1; TRBD1 matches at 8 bases. The CDR3 has 16 residues. Germline values: CDR1 SGHDN, CDR2 FVKESK. V was pared by 2 bases and J by 8 bases, with 11 bases of the junction left unmatched.

The chain uses TRBV5-1 and TRBJ2-1, with TRBD2 identical over 11 bases. The V gene end was trimmed by 5 bases and the J gene end by 6 bases; junction bases not matched to a gene: 7. Germline lookup yields CDR1 SGHRS and CDR2 YFSETQ. The CDR3 has 15 amino acids. As DNA, the CDR3 is TGCGCCAGCAGTGCACTAGCGGGAGTGTCCAATGAGCAGTTCTTC. It specifies CASSALAGVSNEQFF.

This sequence joins TRBV9 and TRBJ1-1, with 8 bases fitting TRBD1. The V gene end was trimmed by 3 bases and the J gene end by 0 bases; junction bases not matched to a gene: 4. Germline V gives CDR1 SGDLS, CDR2 YYNGEE. The CDR3 is made up of 15 amino acids. CDR3 bases: TGTGCCAGCAGCGGACAGGGGAGGATGAACACTGAAGCTTTCTTT. Its translation is CASSGQGRMNTEAFF.

The V call is TRBV6-4, the J call TRBJ2-3, with 8 bases aligning to TRBD2. The CDR3 extends over 15 amino acids. Trimming removed 5 bases from V and 2 bases from J; junction bases left unmatched: 6. CDR1 and CDR2 (germline): MRHNA, SNTAGT. CDR3 bases: TGTGCCAGCAGTATAGCGGGAACGTACACAGATACGCAGTATTTT. Translation: CASSIAGTYTDTQYF.

The chain uses TRBV6-4 and TRBJ1-5; D is uncertain. V lost 3 bases to trimming and J lost 14 bases, with 17 bases between them. This CDR3 region has 13 residues. CDR1 is MRHNA, CDR2 SNTAGT, per germline. The CDR3, as DNA: TGTGCCAGCAGTGATCCGTGCACCTCCGGGAAGCATTTT. This codes for CASSDPCTSGKHF.

The chain carries TRBV21-1 and TRBJ2-7; TRBD2, the D gene given by the table, was not confirmed from the DNA. TRBV21-1 is a pseudogene locus. The CDR3 contains 18 residues. CDR3: CASSFPGSGSILHYEQYF. The CDR3 DNA follows: TGTGCCAGCAGCTTCCCCGGGTCGGGTAGTATCCTTCACTACGAGCAGTACTTC.